The 3 T cell receptor beta chains given below trace back to one sample, sequenced in a study of blood T cells in healthy people across ages. Primed by a sample-barcoded 5' primer and a J-beta primer mix, a second PCR proceeded for about 7 to 11 cycles. TCRdb re-called the 5' RACE reads through MiXCR, storing one row per CDR3 protein. The sample shows 1.5 million to 2 million distinct CDR3 sequences, approximately 28% of them seen only once. The material sequenced was blood. These receptors originate from a woman aged 25-40 years in good health.

This clonotype occurred a few times. The chain uses TRBV28 and TRBJ2-7, with 9 bases that match TRBD2. This CDR3 is built from 15 residues. Germline values: CDR1 MDHEN, CDR2 SYDVKM. Trimming cost V 5 bases and J 1 base; bases outside gene matches: 6. This CDR3 reads CASSGSGGGSYEQYF. The DNA of the CDR3 is TGTGCCAGCAGTGGTAGCGGGGGAGGTTCCTACGAGCAGTACTTC.

J is TRBJ2-7 and V is TRBV12-3 or TRBV12-4; 7 nucleotides agree with TRBD1. The trim removed 9 bases at V and 5 bases at J, leaving 10 bases unmatched. The CDR3 is 13 amino acids. The DNA for the CDR3 is TGTGCCAGTGCGGGTATAGGGGGCCACGAGCAGTACTTC. Its translation: CASAGIGGHEQYF.

This clonotype was observed once. The chain is built from TRBV7-2 and TRBJ2-3, with 15 positions matching TRBD2. The CDR3 is made up of 19 amino acids. J gave up 8 bases and V 5 bases, and 17 bases lay outside the gene matches. CDR1 and CDR2 (germline): SGHTA, FQGNSA. For the CDR3, the DNA is TGTGCCAGCAGCCCGTTCCCGGGACTAGCGGGGGGTCCTCGAGGTACGCAGTATTTT. Translation gives CASSPFPGLAGGPRGTQYF.